This T cell receptor beta chain was identified in a study of cytomegalovirus exposure and HLA in healthy donors. The CDR3 is made up of 13 amino acids. The germline CDR1 and CDR2 sequences are MNHNS and SASEGT. After removal of 6 bases from V and 6 bases from J, the junction contained 4 bases not matched to a gene. PCR involved 60 Vbeta and 13 Jbeta primers. TCRdb keeps only in-frame clones here, not all; method: immunoSEQ multiplex PCR. The profile covers 95,000 to 150,000 clones, with 75% to 90% appearing a single time and 7.5% to 9% taken by the ten largest. The V gene is TRBV6-1, the J gene TRBJ2-2, with 7 positions matching TRBD1. The origin of this receptor is a female donor in good health and CMV-seropositive. Material for sequencing was PBMCs. The CDR3 bases are TGTGCCAGCAGGCCTACAGGGGCCGGGGAGCTGTTTTTT. Protein product: CASRPTGAGELFF.